These 21 T cell receptor beta chains were all obtained from the same sample, sequenced in a study of blood T cell repertoires in COVID-19. Profiled with immunoSEQ multiplex PCR; TCRdb holds only in-frame clones, not every one. The data show about 180,000 clones, 70% to 90% seen once. Sequencing used peripheral blood. The receptors originated from an older man with active or convalescent COVID-19.

This clone came up once. In nucleotides, the CDR3 is TGTGCCAGCAGCGTATGGGGATGGACAAAAGAGACCCAGTACTTC. It is translated as CASSVWGWTKETQYF. J is TRBJ2-5 and V is TRBV9; D is perhaps TRBD1 (5 bases). The CDR3 is made up of 15 amino acids. Germline V gene lookup returns CDR1 SGDLS and CDR2 YYNGEE. V was shortened by 1 base and J by 3 bases, with 13 bases between the two germline ends.

CDR3 in amino acids: CASSLGRRGETQYF. The CDR3 DNA reads as TGTGCCAGCAGCTTAGGGCGGCGAGGAGAGACCCAGTACTTC. This chain connects TRBV7-7 to TRBJ2-5; D call uncertain. CDR1 is SSHAT and CDR2 is FNYEAQ in the germline V gene (reference sequence). This CDR3 contains 14 residues. Trimming stripped 1 base from V and 4 bases from J, with 10 bases between.

V usage is TRBV14 and J usage is TRBJ2-1; 11 bases are shared with TRBD2. The germline CDR1 and CDR2 sequences are SGHDN and FVKESK. Trimming cost V 1 base and J 5 bases; bases outside gene matches: 10. This CDR3 is built from 18 residues. The CDR3 loop reads CASSQARPLSGRDNEQFF. The CDR3 DNA follows: TGTGCCAGCAGCCAAGCTCGGCCCCTTAGCGGGAGGGACAATGAGCAGTTCTTC. Together with reference TRBV14 and TRBJ2-1, the CDR3 gives the full variable domain: EAGVTQFPSHSVIEKGQTVTLRCDPISGHDNLYWYRRVMGKEIKFLLHFVKESKQDESGMPNNRFLAERTGGTYSTLKVQPAELEDSGVYFCASSQARPLSGRDNEQFFGPGTRLTVL.

This clone was detected only once. CDR3 in DNA: TGTGCCAGCAGCTTGGCCCCTTTGGGCAGGGCATATGGCTACACCTTC. This encodes CASSLAPLGRAYGYTF. The gene calls are TRBV5-4 and TRBJ1-2; perhaps TRBD1 as D (5 bases). V shed 0 bases and J shed 5 bases, with 17 bases lying between them. Per the germline V gene, CDR1 is SGHNT and CDR2 is YYREEE (reference sequence). CDR3 length equals 16 residues.

The chain has TRBV3-1 (or the pseudogene TRBV3-2) and TRBJ1-5; 8 bases fit TRBD1. The CDR3 length is 15 residues. Germline V lookup: CDR1 LGHDT, CDR2 YNNKEL (reference sequence). Trimming cost V 2 bases and J 1 base; bases outside gene matches: 1. The CDR3 region is CASSQQGASNQPQHF. As DNA, the CDR3 is TGTGCCAGCAGCCAACAGGGGGCGAGCAATCAGCCCCAGCATTTT.

The chain combines TRBV30 with TRBJ2-1; 15 bases match TRBD2. V dropped 1 base and J dropped 12; count of bases not matched to a gene: 7. Germline CDR1 is GTSNPN and CDR2 is SVGIG (reference sequence). The CDR3 sequence is 15 residues long. The DNA for the CDR3 is TGTGCCTGGAGTGGCGGACTAGCGGGAGGGCCCAGGCAGTTCTTC. As protein: CAWSGGLAGGPRQFF. The variable domain in full, completed from reference TRBV30 and TRBJ2-1, reads SQTIHQWPATLVQPVGSPLSLECTVEGTSNPNLYWYRQAAGRGLQLLFYSVGIGQISSEVPQNLSASRPQDRQFILSSKKLLLSDSGFYLCAWSGGLAGGPRQFFGPGTRLTVL.

The sample holds a few counts of this clone. The chain uses TRBV7-8 and TRBJ1-4; perhaps TRBD1 as D (6 bases). V lost 5 bases, J lost 5 bases, and 15 bases lay in between. This CDR3 is built from 15 residues. The germline CDR1 and CDR2 sequences are SGHVS and FQNEAQ. This CDR3 reads CASSPGQRGNEKLFF. CDR3 coding DNA: TGTGCCAGCAGCCCTGGACAGAGGGGGAATGAAAAACTGTTTTTT. Together with reference TRBV7-8 and TRBJ1-4, the CDR3 gives the full variable domain: GAGVSQSPRYKVAKRGQDVALRCDPISGHVSLFWYQQALGQGPEFLTYFQNEAQLDKSGLPSDRFFAERPEGSVSTLKIQRTQQEDSAVYLCASSPGQRGNEKLFFGSGTQLSVL.

The chain recombines TRBV5-6 with TRBJ1-1; no definite D call. Trimming removed 2 bases at V and 3 bases at J, with 8 bases between. The length of the CDR3 is 13 residues. Germline V lookup: CDR1 SGHDT, CDR2 YYEEEE. CDR3 DNA sequence: TGTGCCAGCAGCTTACAGACCTACACTGAAGCTTTCTTT. This sequence encodes CASSLQTYTEAFF.

The chain uses TRBV5-1 and TRBJ2-6; 7 nucleotides agree with TRBD1. Per the germline V gene, CDR1 is SGHRS and CDR2 is YFSETQ. Losses at the gene ends were 4 bases for V and 3 bases for J; bases not matched to a gene: 4. The CDR3 has 15 residues. The CDR3 region has the DNA TGCGCCAGCAGCGCGACAGGGAATGGGGCCAACGTCCTGACTTTC. Translated, it gives CASSATGNGANVLTF.

The chain links TRBV12-5 to TRBJ2-7, with 9 bases fitting TRBD1. J was trimmed by 2 bases and V by 7 bases; bases with no gene match: 6. Germline V gene lookup returns CDR1 LGHNT and CDR2 FRNRAP. The CDR3 sequence is 14 residues long. The CDR3 sequence is CASVGQGWAYEQYF. DNA for the CDR3: TGTGCTAGTGTTGGACAGGGGTGGGCCTACGAGCAGTACTTC.

The chain links TRBV5-1 to TRBJ2-3; 10 bases fit TRBD1. After removal of 2 bases from V and 4 bases from J, the junction contained 1 base not matched to a gene. Germline-derived CDR1 and CDR2 are SGHRS and YFSETQ. This CDR3 is built from 14 residues. The CDR3 DNA is TGCGCCAGCAGCTTCGGACAGGGGGCAGATACGCAGTATTTT. It codes for CASSFGQGADTQYF.

V is TRBV5-6 and J is TRBJ1-5; D call uncertain. Germline-derived CDR1 and CDR2 are SGHDT and YYEEEE. Trimming took 4 bases from V and 7 from J, leaving 15 bases between them. The CDR3 spans 14 residues. For the CDR3, the DNA is TGTGCCAGCAGCCCACGAGGAAGGAAGCAGCCCCAGCATTTT. Encoded protein: CASSPRGRKQPQHF.

This clone has a single count. The chain uses TRBV5-1 and TRBJ1-6; D unclear. CDR3 length: 15 amino acids. CDR1 and CDR2 from the germline V gene are SGHRS and YFSETQ. Between the trimmed V and J ends, which lost 2 bases and 7 bases, there was a span of 13 bases. The CDR3 DNA reads as TGCGCCAGCAGCTTAGCGGAAAGGGCAAATTCACCCCTCCACTTT. This gives the protein CASSLAERANSPLHF.

Of note for this clone: Other nucleotide sequences in the sample specify the same CDR3. The chain has TRBV19 and TRBJ1-3; D gene unclear. Trimming pared 7 bases from V and 0 bases from J, leaving 10 bases between. The CDR3 is made up of 14 amino acids. Germline values: CDR1 LNHDA, CDR2 SQIVND (reference sequence). Written as DNA, the CDR3 is TGTGCCAGTAATCCCGACAACTCTGGAAACACCATATATTTT. It is translated as CASNPDNSGNTIYF.

V and J are TRBV5-8 and TRBJ2-3; D is unresolved. The CDR3 contains 14 residues. The ends were cut back, 0 bases at V and 3 bases at J, with 8 bases in the middle. Germline CDR1 SGHTS, CDR2 YDEGEE. CDR3 sequence (DNA): TGTGCCAGCAGCTTGGACTCCCAAACAGATACGCAGTATTTT. It specifies CASSLDSQTDTQYF.

The rearrangement joins TRBV27 to TRBJ2-3; D remains ambiguous. Germline V gene lookup returns CDR1 MNHEY and CDR2 SMNVEV (reference sequence). The V and J ends lost 9 bases and 2 bases respectively, with 24 bases between them. This CDR3 region has 17 residues. CDR3 protein: CASKKTSRILYTDTQYF. CDR3 DNA: TGTGCCAGTAAAAAAACATCGCGGATTCTATACACAGATACGCAGTATTTT.

The genes are TRBV29-1 and TRBJ2-3, with TRBD2 matching over 7 bases. The CDR3 is 16 amino acids. V dropped 5 bases and J dropped 0; count of bases not matched to a gene: 11. Per the germline V gene, CDR1 is SQVTM and CDR2 is ANQGSEA. The CDR3 DNA sequence: TGCAGCGTTACCCCTCCCTTTAGCGGGAGCACAGATACGCAGTATTTT. Its translation is CSVTPPFSGSTDTQYF.

This chain links TRBV6-5 with TRBJ1-1; 8 nucleotides agree with TRBD1. This CDR3 region has 14 residues. Germline values: CDR1 MNHEY, CDR2 SVGAGI. Trimming at V came to 1 base and at J to 5 bases, leaving 3 bases not matched to a gene. The CDR3 reads CASSYYRQGTEAFF. CDR3 sequence (DNA): TGTGCCAGCAGTTACTATCGACAGGGGACTGAAGCTTTCTTT.

V and J are TRBV11-2 and TRBJ1-6; 10 bases agree with TRBD1. The CDR3 covers 15 residues. Germline-derived CDR1 and CDR2 are SGHAT and FQNNGV. V lost 4 bases, J lost 10 bases, and 7 bases stayed unmatched. The CDR3: CASSSFGTGVSPLHF. In DNA, the CDR3 is TGTGCCAGCAGCTCCTTCGGGACAGGGGTGTCACCCCTCCACTTT.

This rearrangement joins TRBV6-1 to TRBJ1-5; D not resolved. The CDR3 contains 15 residues. The ends were cut back, 2 bases at V and 4 bases at J, with 12 bases in the middle. The V gene's germline CDR1 is MNHNS and CDR2 SASEGT. For the CDR3, the DNA is TGTGCCAGCAGTGAAACTTTGGCGGGAAATCAGCCCCAGCATTTT. Encoded protein: CASSETLAGNQPQHF.

This chain links TRBV11-2 with TRBJ1-3; D not certain. Trimming took 0 bases from V and 7 from J, leaving 10 bases between them. Germline-derived CDR1 and CDR2 are SGHAT and FQNNGV. The CDR3 runs to 14 residues. The CDR3 loop is CASSLERLGNTIYF. DNA for the CDR3: TGTGCCAGCAGCTTAGAACGACTAGGGAACACCATATATTTT. Together with reference TRBV11-2 and TRBJ1-3, the CDR3 gives the full variable domain: EAGVAQSPRYKIIEKRQSVAFWCNPISGHATLYWYQQILGQGPKLLIQFQNNGVVDDSQLPKDRFSAERLKGVDSTLKIQPAKLEDSAVYLCASSLERLGNTIYFGEGSWLTVV.